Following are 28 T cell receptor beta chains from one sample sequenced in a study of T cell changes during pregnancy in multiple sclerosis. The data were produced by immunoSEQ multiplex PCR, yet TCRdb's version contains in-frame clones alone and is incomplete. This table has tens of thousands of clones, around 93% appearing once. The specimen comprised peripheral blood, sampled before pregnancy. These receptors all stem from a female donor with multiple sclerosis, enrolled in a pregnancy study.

The CDR3 coding sequence is TGTGCCTGGAGCCCCCTGGAGGTCCCCACCTACGAGCAGTACTTC. Amino acids: CAWSPLEVPTYEQYF. The rearrangement joins TRBV30 to TRBJ2-7, with a possible D match to TRBD2 (5 bases). Looked up from germline, CDR1 is GTSNPN and CDR2 is SVGIG (reference sequence). This CDR3 is built from 15 residues. V shed 3 bases and J shed 2 bases, with 17 bases lying between them.

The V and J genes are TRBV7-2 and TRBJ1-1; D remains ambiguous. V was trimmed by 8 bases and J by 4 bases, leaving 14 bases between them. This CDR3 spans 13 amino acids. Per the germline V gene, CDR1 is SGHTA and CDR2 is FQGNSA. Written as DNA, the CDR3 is TGTGCCAGCCAAACGGGAGGGAGCACTGAAGCTTTCTTT. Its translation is CASQTGGSTEAFF. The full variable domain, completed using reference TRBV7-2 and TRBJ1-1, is GAGVSQSPSNKVTEKGKDVELRCDPISGHTALYWYRQSLGQGLEFLIYFQGNSAPDKSGLPSDRFSAERTGGSVSTLTIQRTQQEDSAVYLCASQTGGSTEAFFGQGTRLTVV.

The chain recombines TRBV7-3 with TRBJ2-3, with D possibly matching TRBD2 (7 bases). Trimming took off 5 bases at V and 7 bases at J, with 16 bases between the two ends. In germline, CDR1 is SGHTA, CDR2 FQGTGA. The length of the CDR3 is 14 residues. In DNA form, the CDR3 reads TGTGCCAGCAGCCCCCCAGGGGAGGGGAATACGCAGTATTTT. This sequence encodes CASSPPGEGNTQYF.

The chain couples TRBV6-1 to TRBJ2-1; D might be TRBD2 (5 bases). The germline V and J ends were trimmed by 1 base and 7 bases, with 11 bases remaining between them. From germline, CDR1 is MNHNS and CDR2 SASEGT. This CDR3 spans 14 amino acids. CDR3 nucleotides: TGTGCCAGCAGTGAAGTGGTCAGAGGGAATGAGCAGTTCTTC. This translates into CASSEVVRGNEQFF.

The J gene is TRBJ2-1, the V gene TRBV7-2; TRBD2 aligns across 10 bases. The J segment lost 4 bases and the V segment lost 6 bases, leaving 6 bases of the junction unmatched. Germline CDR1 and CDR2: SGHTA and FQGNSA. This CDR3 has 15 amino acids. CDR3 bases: TGTGCCAGCAGACCAGCGGGGGGGAGTTACAATGAGCAGTTCTTC. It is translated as CASRPAGGSYNEQFF.

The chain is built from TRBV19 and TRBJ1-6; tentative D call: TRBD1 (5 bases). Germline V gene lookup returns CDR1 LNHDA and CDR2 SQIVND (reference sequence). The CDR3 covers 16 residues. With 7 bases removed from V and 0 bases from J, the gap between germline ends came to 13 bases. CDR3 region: CASTGTPSSYNSPLHF. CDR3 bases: TGTGCCAGTACCGGGACTCCAAGCTCCTATAATTCACCCCTCCACTTT.

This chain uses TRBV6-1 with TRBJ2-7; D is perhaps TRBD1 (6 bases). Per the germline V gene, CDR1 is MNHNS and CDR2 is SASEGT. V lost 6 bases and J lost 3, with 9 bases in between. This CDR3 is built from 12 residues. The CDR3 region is CASSQGYYEQYF. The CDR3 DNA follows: TGTGCCAGCAGCCAGGGGTACTACGAGCAGTACTTC.

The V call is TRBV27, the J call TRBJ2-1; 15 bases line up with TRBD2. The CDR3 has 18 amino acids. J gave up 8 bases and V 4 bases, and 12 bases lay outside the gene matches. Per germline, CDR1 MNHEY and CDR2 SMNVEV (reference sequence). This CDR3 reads CASSYLGLAGGPIDEQFF. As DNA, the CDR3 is TGTGCCAGCAGTTACCTCGGACTAGCGGGAGGGCCGATCGATGAGCAGTTCTTC.

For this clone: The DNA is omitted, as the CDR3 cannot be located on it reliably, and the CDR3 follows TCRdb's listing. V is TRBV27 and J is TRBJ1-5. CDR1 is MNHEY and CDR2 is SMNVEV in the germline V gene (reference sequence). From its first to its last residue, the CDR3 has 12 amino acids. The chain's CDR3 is CASSSSIGPQHF.

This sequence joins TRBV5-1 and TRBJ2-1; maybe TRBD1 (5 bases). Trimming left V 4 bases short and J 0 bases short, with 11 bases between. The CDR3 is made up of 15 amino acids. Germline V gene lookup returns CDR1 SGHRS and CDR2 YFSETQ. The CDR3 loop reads CASSGAGSSYNEQFF. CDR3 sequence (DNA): TGCGCCAGCAGCGGGGCAGGGTCCTCCTACAATGAGCAGTTCTTC.

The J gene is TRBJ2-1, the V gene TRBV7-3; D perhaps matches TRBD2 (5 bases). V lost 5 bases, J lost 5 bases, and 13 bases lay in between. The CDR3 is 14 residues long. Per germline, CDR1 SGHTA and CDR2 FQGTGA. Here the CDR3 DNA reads TGTGCCAGCAGCAAAAGGCTAGCCCACAATGAGCAGTTCTTC. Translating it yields CASSKRLAHNEQFF.

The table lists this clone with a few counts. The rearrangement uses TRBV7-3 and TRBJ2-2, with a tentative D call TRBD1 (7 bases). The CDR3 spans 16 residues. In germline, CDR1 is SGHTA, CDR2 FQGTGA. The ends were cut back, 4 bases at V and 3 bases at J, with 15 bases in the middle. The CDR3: CASSSRQGGYTGELFF. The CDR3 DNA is TGTGCCAGCAGCTCTCGACAGGGAGGATACACCGGGGAGCTGTTTTTT.

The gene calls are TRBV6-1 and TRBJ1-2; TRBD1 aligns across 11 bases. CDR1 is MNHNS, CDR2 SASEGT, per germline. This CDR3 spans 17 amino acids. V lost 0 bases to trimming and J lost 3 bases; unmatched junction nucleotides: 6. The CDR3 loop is CASSEALGTGGDYGYTF. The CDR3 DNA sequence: TGTGCCAGCAGTGAAGCCCTTGGGACAGGGGGGGACTATGGCTACACCTTC.

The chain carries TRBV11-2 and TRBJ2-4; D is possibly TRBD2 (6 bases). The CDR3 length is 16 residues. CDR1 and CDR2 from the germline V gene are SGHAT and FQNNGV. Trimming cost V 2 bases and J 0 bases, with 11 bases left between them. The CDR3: CASSLYVGLAKNIQYF. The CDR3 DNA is TGTGCCAGCAGCTTATACGTGGGACTAGCCAAAAACATTCAGTACTTC.

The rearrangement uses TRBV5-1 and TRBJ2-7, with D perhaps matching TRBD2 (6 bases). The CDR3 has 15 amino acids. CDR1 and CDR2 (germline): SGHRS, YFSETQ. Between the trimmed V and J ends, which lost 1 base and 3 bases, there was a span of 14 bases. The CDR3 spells CASSLIGGGLYEQYF. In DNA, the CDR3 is TGCGCCAGCAGCTTGATTGGGGGAGGCCTCTACGAGCAGTACTTC.

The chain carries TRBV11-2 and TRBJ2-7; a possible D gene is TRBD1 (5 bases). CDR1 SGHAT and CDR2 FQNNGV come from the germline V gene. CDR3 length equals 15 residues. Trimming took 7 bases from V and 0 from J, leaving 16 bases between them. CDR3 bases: TGTGCCAGCACCTCACCCGGAGACAGCTCCTACGAGCAGTACTTC. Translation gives CASTSPGDSSYEQYF.

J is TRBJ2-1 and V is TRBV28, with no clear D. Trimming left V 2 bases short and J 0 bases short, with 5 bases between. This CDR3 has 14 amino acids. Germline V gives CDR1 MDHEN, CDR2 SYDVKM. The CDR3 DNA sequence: TGTGCCAGCAGTTTACTCGGCTCCTACAATGAGCAGTTCTTC. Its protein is CASSLLGSYNEQFF.

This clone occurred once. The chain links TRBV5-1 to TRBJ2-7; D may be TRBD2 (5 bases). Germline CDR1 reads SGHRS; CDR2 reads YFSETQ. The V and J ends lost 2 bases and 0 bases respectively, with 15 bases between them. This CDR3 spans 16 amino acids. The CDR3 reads CASSFPAEGFSYEQYF. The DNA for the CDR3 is TGCGCCAGCAGCTTCCCGGCAGAGGGTTTCTCCTACGAGCAGTACTTC.

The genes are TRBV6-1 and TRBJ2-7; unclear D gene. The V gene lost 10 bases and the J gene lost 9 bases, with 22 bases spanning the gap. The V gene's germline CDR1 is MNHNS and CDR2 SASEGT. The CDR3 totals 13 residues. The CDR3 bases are TGTGCCACCTACTCCGACTCAGTTTACCGGCAGTACTTC. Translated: CATYSDSVYRQYF.

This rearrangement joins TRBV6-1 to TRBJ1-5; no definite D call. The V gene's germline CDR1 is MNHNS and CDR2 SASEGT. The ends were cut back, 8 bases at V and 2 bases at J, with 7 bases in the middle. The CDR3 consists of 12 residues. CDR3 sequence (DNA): TGTGCCAGCGGCCAGGGCAATCAGCCCCAGCATTTT. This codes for CASGQGNQPQHF.

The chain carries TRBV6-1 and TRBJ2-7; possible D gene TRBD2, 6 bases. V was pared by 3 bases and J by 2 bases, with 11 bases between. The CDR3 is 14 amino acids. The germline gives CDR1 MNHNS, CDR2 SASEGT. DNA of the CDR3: TGTGCCAGCAGTGAGCGGGACGGCCCCTACGAGCAGTACTTC. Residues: CASSERDGPYEQYF.

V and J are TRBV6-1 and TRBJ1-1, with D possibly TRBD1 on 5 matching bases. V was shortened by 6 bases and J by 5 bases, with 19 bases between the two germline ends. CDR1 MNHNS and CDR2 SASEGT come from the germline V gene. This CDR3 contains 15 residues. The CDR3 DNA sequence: TGTGCCAGCAGACCAGGGTTTTTGTTTGTAACTGAAGCTTTCTTT. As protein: CASRPGFLFVTEAFF.

CDR3 bases: TGTGCCAGCAGCCGCAGGGCGGGGTCCTACAATGAGCAGTTCTTC. Translating it yields CASSRRAGSYNEQFF. The rearrangement uses TRBV7-3 and TRBJ2-1, with a tentative D call TRBD2 (6 bases). Germline CDR1 is SGHTA and CDR2 is FQGTGA. Between the trimmed V and J ends, which lost 5 bases and 1 base, there was a span of 12 bases. This CDR3 contains 15 residues. The whole variable domain, remainder taken from reference TRBV7-3 and TRBJ2-1, is GAGVSQTPSNKVTEKGKYVELRCDPISGHTALYWYRQSLGQGPEFLIYFQGTGAADDSGLPNDRFFAVRPEGSVSTLKIQRTERGDSAVYLCASSRRAGSYNEQFFGPGTRLTVL.

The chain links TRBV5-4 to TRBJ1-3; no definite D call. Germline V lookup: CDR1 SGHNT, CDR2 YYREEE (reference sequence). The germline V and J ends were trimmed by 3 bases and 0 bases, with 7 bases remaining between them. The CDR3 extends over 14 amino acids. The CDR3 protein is CASSSGDSGNTIYF. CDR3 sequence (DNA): TGTGCCAGCAGCTCGGGAGACTCTGGAAACACCATATATTTT.

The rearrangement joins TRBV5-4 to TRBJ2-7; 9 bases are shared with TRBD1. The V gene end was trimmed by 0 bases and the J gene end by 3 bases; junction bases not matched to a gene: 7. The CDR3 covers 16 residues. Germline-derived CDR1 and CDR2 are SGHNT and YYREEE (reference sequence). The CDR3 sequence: CASSLVGTGSLYEQYF. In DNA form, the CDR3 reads TGTGCCAGCAGCTTGGTAGGGACAGGGAGCCTCTACGAGCAGTACTTC. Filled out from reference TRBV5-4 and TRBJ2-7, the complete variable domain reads ETGVTQSPTHLIKTRGQQVTLRCSSQSGHNTVSWYQQALGQGPQFIFQYYREEENGRGNFPPRFSGLQFPNYSSELNVNALELDDSALYLCASSLVGTGSLYEQYFGPGTRLTVT.

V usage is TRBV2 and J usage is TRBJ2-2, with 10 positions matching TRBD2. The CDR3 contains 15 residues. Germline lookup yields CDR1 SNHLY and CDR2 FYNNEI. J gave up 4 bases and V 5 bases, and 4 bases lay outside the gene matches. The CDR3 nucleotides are TGTGCCAGCAGTCCACTAGCGGGGTCCACCGGGGAGCTGTTTTTT. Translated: CASSPLAGSTGELFF. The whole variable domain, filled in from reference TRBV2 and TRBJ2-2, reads EPEVTQTPSHQVTQMGQEVILRCVPISNHLYFYWYRQILGQKVEFLVSFYNNEISEKSEIFDDQFSVERPDGSNFTLKIRSTKLEDSAMYFCASSPLAGSTGELFFGEGSRLTVL.

For the CDR3, the DNA is TGTGCCAGCAGTTTATTGGCCACCTCAGGCTACGAGCAGTACTTC. This encodes CASSLLATSGYEQYF. The chain uses TRBV28 and TRBJ2-7; D is unresolved. CDR3 length: 15 residues. V was shortened by 1 base and J by 3 bases, with 13 bases between the two germline ends. The germline V gene encodes CDR1 MDHEN and CDR2 SYDVKM.

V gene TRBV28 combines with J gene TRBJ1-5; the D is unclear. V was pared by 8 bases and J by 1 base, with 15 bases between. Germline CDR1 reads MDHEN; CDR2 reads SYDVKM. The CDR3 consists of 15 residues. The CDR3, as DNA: TGTGCCAGCCGGTTGGGAGGTGAAAGCAATCAGCCCCAGCATTTT. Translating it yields CASRLGGESNQPQHF. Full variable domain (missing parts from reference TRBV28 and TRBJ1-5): DVKVTQSSRYLVKRTGEKVFLECVQDMDHENMFWYRQDPGLGLRLIYFSYDVKMKEKGDIPEGYSVSREKKERFSLILESASTNQTSMYLCASRLGGESNQPQHFGDGTRLSIL.